The subject of this entry is one T cell receptor (beta chain). The antigen remains undetermined. J was trimmed by 3 bases and V by 3 bases; bases with no gene match: 6. CDR3 length: 15 residues. CDR1 is LNHDA, CDR2 SQIVND, per germline (reference sequence). The data are from a study of cytomegalovirus exposure and HLA in healthy donors. Sequencing used immunoSEQ multiplex PCR; TCRdb keeps in-frame clones, though not all of them. The sample contains some 86,000 clones, under 95% of which appear only once. The donors were members of the validation cohort comprising roughly 130 subjects, separate from the approximately 670-subject first cohort. Broader study findings: TCR beta chains numbering 164 were designated cytomegalovirus-associated. One later analysis, an examination of the approximately 130 validation repertoires, found that first-cohort TCR clusters tended to co-occur in them.

The chain is built from TRBV19 and TRBJ2-7; 9 nucleotides align to TRBD2. Sequencing input: PBMCs. This sequence originates from a woman younger than 45 in good health and CMV-seronegative. CDR3 nucleotide sequence: TGTGCCAGTAGTATGAGTAGCGGGAGCCGCTACGAGCAGTACTTC. Its protein is CASSMSSGSRYEQYF.